This T cell receptor beta chain originates from a study of T cell responses to AZD1222 COVID-19 vaccine. About the study: Second doses at about 4 or about 12 weeks were pooled.

This CDR3 contains 13 residues. Between the trimmed V and J ends, which lost 1 base and 4 bases, there was a span of 7 bases. Germline V gene data show CDR1 as SGHTA and CDR2 as FQGNSA. The count of this clone is one. Its antigen is unidentified. The assay was immunoSEQ multiplex PCR, and TCRdb's table has in-frame clones only and misses some. The sample holds approximately 150,000 clones; around 89% are singletons and the top ten take 2.5% to 3%. Overall study results and limits: An increase in Spike-specific TCR breadth and depth was observed after two AZD1222 doses. Variant regions that are unmutated are reportedly the target of nearly half of spike-specific TCRs.

The source is an adult in good health. The sequencing here drew on peripheral blood, taken on day 0 of AZD1222 vaccination. The chain couples TRBV7-2 to TRBJ1-1; no definite D call. The CDR3 sequence is CASSLGRVTEAFF. The DNA for the CDR3 is TGTGCCAGCAGCTTAGGTAGAGTCACTGAAGCTTTCTTT. Full variable domain (outside the CDR3, taken from reference TRBV7-2 and TRBJ1-1): GAGVSQSPSNKVTEKGKDVELRCDPISGHTALYWYRQSLGQGLEFLIYFQGNSAPDKSGLPSDRFSAERTGGSVSTLTIQRTQQEDSAVYLCASSLGRVTEAFFGQGTRLTVV.